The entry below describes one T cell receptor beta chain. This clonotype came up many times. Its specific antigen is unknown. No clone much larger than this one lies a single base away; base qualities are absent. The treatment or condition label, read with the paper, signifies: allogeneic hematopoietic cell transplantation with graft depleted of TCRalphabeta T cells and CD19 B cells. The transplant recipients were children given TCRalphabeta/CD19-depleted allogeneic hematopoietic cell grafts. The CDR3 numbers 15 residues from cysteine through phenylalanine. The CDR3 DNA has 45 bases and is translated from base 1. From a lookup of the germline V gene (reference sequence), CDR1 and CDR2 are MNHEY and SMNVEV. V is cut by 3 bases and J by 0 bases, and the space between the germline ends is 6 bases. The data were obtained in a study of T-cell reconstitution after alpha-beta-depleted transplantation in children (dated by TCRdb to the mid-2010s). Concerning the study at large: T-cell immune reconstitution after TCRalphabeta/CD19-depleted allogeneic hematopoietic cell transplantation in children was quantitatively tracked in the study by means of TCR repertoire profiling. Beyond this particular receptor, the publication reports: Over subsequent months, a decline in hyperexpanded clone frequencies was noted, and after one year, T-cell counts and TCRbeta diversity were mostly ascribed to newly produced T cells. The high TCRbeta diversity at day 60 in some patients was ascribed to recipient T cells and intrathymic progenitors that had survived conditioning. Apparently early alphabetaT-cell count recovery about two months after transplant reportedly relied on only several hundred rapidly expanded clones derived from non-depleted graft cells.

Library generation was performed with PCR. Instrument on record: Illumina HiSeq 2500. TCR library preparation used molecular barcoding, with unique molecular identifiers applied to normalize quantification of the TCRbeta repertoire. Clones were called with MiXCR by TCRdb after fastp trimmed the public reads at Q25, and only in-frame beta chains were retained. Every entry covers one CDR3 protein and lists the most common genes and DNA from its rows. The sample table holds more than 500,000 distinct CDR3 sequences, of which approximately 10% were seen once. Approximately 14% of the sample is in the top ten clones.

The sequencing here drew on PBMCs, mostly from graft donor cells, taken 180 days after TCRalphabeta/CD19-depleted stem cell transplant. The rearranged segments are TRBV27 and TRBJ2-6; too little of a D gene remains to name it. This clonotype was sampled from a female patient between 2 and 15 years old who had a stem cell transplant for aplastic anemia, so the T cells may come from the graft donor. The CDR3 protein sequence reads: CASSFGDSGANVLTF. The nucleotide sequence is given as TGTGCCAGCAGTTTTGGTGACTCTGGGGCCAACGTCCTGACTTTC. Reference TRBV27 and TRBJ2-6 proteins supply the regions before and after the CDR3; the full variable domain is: EAQVTQNPRYLITVTGKKLTVTCSQNMNHEYMSWYRQDPGLGLRQIYYSMNVEVTDKGDVPEGYKVSRKEKRNFPLILESPSPNQTSLYFCASSFGDSGANVLTFGAGSRLTVL.